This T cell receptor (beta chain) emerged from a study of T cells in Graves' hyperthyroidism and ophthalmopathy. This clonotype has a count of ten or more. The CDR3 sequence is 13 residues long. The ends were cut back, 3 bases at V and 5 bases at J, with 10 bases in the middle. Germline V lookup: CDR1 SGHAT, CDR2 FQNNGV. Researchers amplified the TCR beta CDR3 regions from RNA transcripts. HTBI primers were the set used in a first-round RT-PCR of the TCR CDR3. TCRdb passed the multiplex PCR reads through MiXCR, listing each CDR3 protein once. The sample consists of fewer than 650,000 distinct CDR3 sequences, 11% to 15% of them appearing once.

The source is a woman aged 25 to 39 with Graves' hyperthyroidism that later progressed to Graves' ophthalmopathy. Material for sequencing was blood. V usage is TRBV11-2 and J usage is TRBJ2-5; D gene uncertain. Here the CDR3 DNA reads TGTGCCAGCAGCTTGGCGGCGGTGGAGACCCAGTACTTC. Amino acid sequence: CASSLAAVETQYF.